This TCR beta chain appears in the sequencing data of a study of T cells after yellow fever vaccination. The study's findings and limits: Re-detected after boosting: most primary clones, more than 95% of CD4 and about 85% of CD8.

The CDR3 sequence is 14 residues long. The V segment lost 8 bases and the J segment 4 bases; nucleotides outside the gene matches: 10. Germline CDR1 SGHRS, CDR2 YFSETQ. UMIs were added to TCR cDNA along with a universal primer site when it was made by 5'RACE template switching. Using its own MiXCR run on the 5' RACE reads, TCRdb lists one record per CDR3 protein. The data show approximately 600,000 distinct CDR3 sequences, approximately 13% seen once. Note on this clonotype: Its cognate antigen is unknown.

The clonotype comes from a man aged 25 to 40 who received the YFV17D yellow fever vaccine. This specimen consisted of PBMCs, obtained on the day of the yellow fever booster vaccination. The chain combines TRBV5-1 with TRBJ2-5; 8 bases fit TRBD2. The CDR3 protein is CASRTAGARETQYF. The CDR3 DNA is TGCGCCAGTCGAACAGCGGGAGCAAGAGAGACCCAGTACTTC.